One sample yielded the 23 T cell receptor beta chains listed below, sequenced in a study of patients and donors after allogeneic stem cell transplantation. MiXCR, applied by TCRdb to the RT-PCR reads, yields one record per CDR3 protein. The sample shows more than 850,000 distinct CDR3 sequences, over 15% of them seen only once. Source material: blood, either unsorted or a sorted T cell fraction (not recorded which). These receptors were obtained from a human donor who was either an allogeneic HSCT recipient or a stem cell or donor lymphocyte infusion donor (not recorded which). It is not recorded whose cells these are; they may come from a transplant donor.

This clonotype was observed many times. V and J are TRBV12-3 or TRBV12-4 and TRBJ2-7, with D tentatively TRBD1 (6 bases). CDR3 length: 16 residues. Deletions cut 6 bases from V and 4 bases from J, with 22 bases between. CDR3 coding DNA: TGTGCCAGCAGAGCCGAGGGGTGGGGGCGTAGTTACGAGCAGTACTTC. Protein: CASRAEGWGRSYEQYF.

This clonotype has ten or more counts. V is TRBV12-3 or TRBV12-4 and J is TRBJ1-5, with D possibly TRBD1 on 6 matching bases. The CDR3 totals 15 residues. V was shortened by 6 bases and J by 4 bases, with 16 bases between the two germline ends. CDR3 sequence reads: CASRPPGHTNQPQHF. The CDR3 region has the DNA TGTGCCAGCAGACCCCCGGGACACACAAATCAGCCCCAGCATTTT.

J is TRBJ2-7 and V is TRBV29-1, with 7 bases that match TRBD2. The CDR3 extends over 15 amino acids. J gave up 1 base and V 2 bases, and 8 bases lay outside the gene matches. Per germline, CDR1 SQVTM and CDR2 ANQGSEA. The CDR3 loop is CSVESGSGSSYEQYF. Here the CDR3 DNA reads TGCAGCGTTGAATCCGGTAGCGGGTCTTCCTACGAGCAGTACTTC.

In this sample, this clonotype turned up a few times. The chain uses TRBV12-3 or TRBV12-4 and TRBJ2-3; D call uncertain. V dropped 3 bases and J dropped 4 bases, with 11 bases sitting between them. The CDR3 covers 14 residues. The CDR3 protein is CASSFMGWADTQYF. CDR3 coding DNA: TGTGCCAGCAGTTTTATGGGGTGGGCAGATACGCAGTATTTT.

There are a few counts of this clonotype. A read error is possible here, since a much larger clone lies one base away. The chain couples TRBV14 to TRBJ2-1; D is tentatively TRBD1 or TRBD2 (5 bases each). The CDR3 consists of 13 residues. In germline, CDR1 is SGHDN, CDR2 FVKESK. Trimming left V 4 bases short and J 5 bases short, with 9 bases between. CDR3 in DNA: TGTGCCAGCAGCCCTGGGGGTGACAATGAGCAGTTCTTC. Encoded protein: CASSPGGDNEQFF.

The chain employs TRBV14 and TRBJ1-4, with 9 bases that match TRBD1. V was clipped by 4 bases and J by 7 bases; unmatched bases: 4. The CDR3 runs 14 residues. Germline V gene data show CDR1 as SGHDN and CDR2 as FVKESK. CDR3 sequence (DNA): TGTGCCAGCAGCCCGGGACAGGGAGTTGAAAAACTGTTTTTT. This gives the protein CASSPGQGVEKLFF.

Only a few counts were recorded for this clonotype. This chain joins TRBV12-3 or TRBV12-4 and TRBJ2-5; D gene ambiguous. The CDR3 is 14 residues long. V dropped 2 bases and J dropped 5 bases, with 12 bases sitting between them. The CDR3 sequence: CASSLSRFRETQYF. CDR3 DNA: TGTGCCAGCAGTTTATCGAGGTTTAGGGAGACCCAGTACTTC.

This clonotype has just a few counts. V gene TRBV24-1 combines with J gene TRBJ1-5; weak D call: TRBD1 (5 bases). Germline V gene sequence: CDR1 KGHDR, CDR2 SFDVKD. Deletions cut 1 base from V and 8 bases from J, with 14 bases between. The CDR3 runs 15 residues. The CDR3 protein is CATSDLGARGEPQHF. Written as DNA, the CDR3 is TGTGCCACCAGTGATTTAGGGGCGCGAGGGGAGCCCCAGCATTTT.

V is TRBV14 and J is TRBJ2-7; 10 nucleotides align to TRBD2. Germline V CDR1 and CDR2: SGHDN, FVKESK. The CDR3 sequence is 15 residues long. After removal of 0 bases from V and 2 bases from J, the junction contained 1 base not matched to a gene. CDR3 sequence: CASSQDSGGPYEQYF. The CDR3 coding sequence is TGTGCCAGCAGCCAAGATAGCGGGGGGCCCTACGAGCAGTACTTC.

CDR3 region: CASKPGGADNEQFF. The DNA of the CDR3 is TGTGCCAGCAAGCCAGGGGGCGCGGACAATGAGCAGTTCTTC. This chain uses TRBV2 with TRBJ2-1, with 8 positions matching TRBD1. The junction had 7 bases not matched to a gene; V was cut back by 7 bases and J by 5 bases. The CDR3 is made up of 14 amino acids. Germline-derived CDR1 and CDR2 are SNHLY and FYNNEI.

The chain links TRBV2 to TRBJ1-3; TRBD1 aligns across 7 bases. V lost 11 bases to trimming and J lost 3 bases; unmatched junction nucleotides: 10. Per germline, CDR1 SNHLY and CDR2 FYNNEI. The CDR3 is 14 amino acids. CDR3 loop: CAVFVRGYGNTIYF. CDR3 coding DNA: TGTGCCGTATTCGTCAGGGGGTATGGAAACACCATATATTTT.

This chain connects TRBV20-1 to TRBJ1-1; D remains unclear. V gave up 7 bases and J gave up 3 bases, with 21 bases separating them. Looked up from germline, CDR1 is DFQATT and CDR2 is SNEGSKA (reference sequence). CDR3 size: 15 residues. The CDR3 here is CSVGLGRAVDTEAFF. The CDR3 coding sequence is TGCAGTGTAGGGCTAGGGAGGGCCGTAGACACTGAAGCTTTCTTT.

This clonotype was seen a handful of times. V is TRBV12-3 or TRBV12-4 and J is TRBJ2-1; D perhaps matches TRBD1 (5 bases). With 6 bases removed from V and 8 bases from J, the gap between germline ends came to 14 bases. This CDR3 has 13 amino acids. The CDR3 loop reads CASRVDSVHEQFF. The CDR3 nucleotides read TGTGCCAGCAGAGTCGACAGCGTCCATGAGCAGTTCTTC.

The chain joins TRBV6-1 to TRBJ2-3, with 9 bases matching TRBD1. From germline, CDR1 is MNHNS and CDR2 SASEGT. Germline trimming cut 6 bases from V and 0 bases from J; bases unmatched to any gene: 10. The CDR3 spans 17 residues. The CDR3 bases are TGTGCCAGCAGCAAAGCCGGGACAGGGTTTAGCACAGATACGCAGTATTTT. Protein sequence: CASSKAGTGFSTDTQYF.

This chain links TRBV2 with TRBJ2-3, with 8 bases lining up with TRBD1. Germline values: CDR1 SNHLY, CDR2 FYNNEI. The CDR3 runs to 13 residues. V trimming: 10 bases; J trimming: 4 bases; junction bases outside the gene matches: 7. In DNA form, the CDR3 reads TGTGCCACCACAGGGGGGAGAGCAGATACGCAGTATTTT. Protein: CATTGGRADTQYF.

J is TRBJ1-6 and V is TRBV7-9; D remains unclear. CDR3 size: 16 residues. Per germline, CDR1 SEHNR and CDR2 FQNEAQ (reference sequence). The V gene lost 2 bases and the J gene lost 5 bases, with 13 bases spanning the gap. CDR3: CASSLRKPGDNSPLHF. The CDR3 DNA reads TGTGCCAGCAGCTTACGCAAACCGGGAGATAATTCACCCCTCCACTTT. The entire variable domain, with the rest obtained from reference TRBV7-9 and TRBJ1-6, is as follows: DTGVSQNPRHKITKRGQNVTFRCDPISEHNRLYWYRQTLGQGPEFLTYFQNEAQLEKSRLLSDRFSAERPKGSFSTLEIQRTEQGDSAMYLCASSLRKPGDNSPLHFGNGTRLTVT.

The table lists this clonotype with a few counts. The rearrangement joins TRBV7-2 to TRBJ2-4; D is unclear. Germline V lookup: CDR1 SGHTA, CDR2 FQGNSA. The CDR3 loop spans 15 amino acids. V was shortened by 1 base and J by 2 bases, with 9 bases between the two germline ends. CDR3: CASSLDGASKNIQYF. The CDR3 region has the DNA TGTGCCAGCAGCTTAGATGGCGCCTCCAAAAACATTCAGTACTTC.

The genes are TRBV6-2 or TRBV6-3 and TRBJ2-7, with D unresolved. This CDR3 contains 14 residues. Deletions cut 2 bases from V and 2 bases from J, with 10 bases between. Germline lookup yields CDR1 MNHEY and CDR2 SVGEGT. The CDR3, as DNA: TGTGCCAGCAGTTACGGGCAGGAACCCTACGAGCAGTACTTC. Protein: CASSYGQEPYEQYF.

This clonotype came up a few times. The chain couples TRBV7-6 to TRBJ2-1; D unclear. The CDR3 contains 14 residues. V lost 3 bases and J lost 4, with 10 bases in between. Germline CDR1 reads SGHVS; CDR2 reads FNYEAQ. Written as DNA, the CDR3 is TGTGCCAGCAGCTTTTATCCATCATACAATGAGCAGTTCTTC. Protein product: CASSFYPSYNEQFF.

This clonotype turned up a few times. Sequence at one end of the junction differs from germline and may be a read error. V usage is TRBV6-2 or TRBV6-3 and J usage is TRBJ1-6, with D uncertain. The CDR3 length is 15 residues. Germline assignment: CDR1 MNHEY and CDR2 SVGEGT. CDR3 in DNA: TGTACCAGCAGTTCGGCCGGGCTAGACGATTCACCCCTCCACTTT. As protein: CTSSSAGLDDSPLHF.

A few counts support this clonotype. The chain is built from TRBV25-1 and TRBJ2-7; weak D call: TRBD2 (6 bases). V lost 6 bases, J lost 6 bases, and 21 bases lay in between. Germline-derived CDR1 and CDR2 are MGHDK and SYGVNS. The length of the CDR3 is 15 residues. CDR3 nucleotide sequence: TGTGCCAGCAGCGATCCCGAGACTAGGAATGGCGAGCAGTACTTC. Residues: CASSDPETRNGEQYF.

V gene TRBV5-1 combines with J gene TRBJ1-1; no clear D. V shed 3 bases and J shed 3 bases, with 12 bases lying between them. CDR1 SGHRS and CDR2 YFSETQ come from the germline V gene. This CDR3 region has 14 residues. In DNA form, the CDR3 reads TGCGCCAGCAGCTCCACAAAGGCGCACACTGAAGCTTTCTTT. This encodes CASSSTKAHTEAFF.

The chain has TRBV29-1 and TRBJ1-1; D unresolved. CDR3 length equals 11 residues. Germline CDR1 is SQVTM and CDR2 is ANQGSEA. Trimming pared 4 bases from V and 6 bases from J, leaving 9 bases between. CDR3 DNA: TGCAGCGTTGTAACCGGGGCTGAAGCTTTCTTT. Residues: CSVVTGAEAFF.